This T cell receptor beta chain was captured by sequencing in a study of cytomegalovirus exposure and HLA in healthy donors. PCR was performed using 60 Vbeta and 13 Jbeta primers. Sequencing was performed with immunoSEQ multiplex PCR; in TCRdb, only in-frame clones are kept and a portion is missing. Seen here are about 82,000 clones, around 68% observed once, and the top ten hold approximately 16%. This clone was counted once. Sequencing was done on a sample of PBMCs. The origin of this receptor is a woman aged 40 to 50 in good health and CMV-seropositive.

The CDR3 protein is CASSQTGGWQYF. For the CDR3, the DNA is TGTGCCAGCAGTCAAACAGGGGGATGGCAGTACTTC. The rearrangement joins TRBV6-5 to TRBJ2-7, with TRBD1 matching 8 bases. The germline V gene has CDR1 MNHEY and CDR2 SVGAGI. The CDR3 contains 12 residues. The trim removed 5 bases at V and 9 bases at J, leaving 6 bases unmatched.